The 19 T cell receptor beta chains in this list originate from one sample, sequenced in a study of T cells in Graves' hyperthyroidism and ophthalmopathy. Amplified TCR beta CDR3 regions derived from RNA transcripts. During a first-round RT-PCR of the TCR CDR3, the HTBI primer set was used. TCRdb processed the multiplex PCR reads anew with MiXCR; each CDR3 protein has one entry. The sample gives 500,000 or so distinct CDR3 sequences, about 16% of which show up once; around 32% is in the top ten. Input material: blood. The source of these receptors is a young woman with Graves' ophthalmopathy.

This chain connects TRBV14 to TRBJ1-1; no firm D call. V was cut by 4 bases and J by 11 bases, with 14 bases left in between. CDR1 and CDR2 (germline): SGHDN, FVKESK. CDR3 size: 12 residues. The CDR3 loop reads CASSPGGIRAFF. The CDR3 region has the DNA TGTGCCAGCAGCCCGGGCGGGATCCGGGCTTTCTTT.

V and J are TRBV7-3 and TRBJ1-3; D unresolved. The V gene's germline CDR1 is SGHTA and CDR2 FQGTGA. The CDR3 contains 16 residues. V gave up 0 bases and J gave up 0 bases, with 9 bases separating them. The chain's CDR3 is CASSLTLRISGNTIYF. In nucleotides, the CDR3 is TGTGCCAGCAGCTTAACTCTGAGGATCTCTGGAAACACCATATATTTT.

This clonotype was counted only a few times. The genes are TRBV9 and TRBJ2-5, with D perhaps assigned TRBD1 or TRBD2 (5 bases each). CDR3 length: 15 residues. Between the trimmed V and J ends, which lost 0 bases and 4 bases, there was a span of 13 bases. Germline CDR1 SGDLS, CDR2 YYNGEE. DNA of the CDR3: TGTGCCAGCAGCGTAGTTGGGGGAGTAAGAGAGACCCAGTACTTC. This gives the protein CASSVVGGVRETQYF.

There are a few counts of this clonotype. The chain combines TRBV2 with TRBJ2-2, with 7 bases lining up with TRBD1. V shed 4 bases, J shed 3 bases, and the junction held 8 bases outside the gene matches. CDR1 SNHLY and CDR2 FYNNEI come from the germline V gene. There are 16 residues in the CDR3. The CDR3 region has the DNA TGTGCCAGCAGTGGTACGACAGGGTTAGACACCGGGGAGCTGTTTTTT. Its protein product is CASSGTTGLDTGELFF.

V and J are TRBV20-1 and TRBJ1-6; D unclear. Germline V gene data show CDR1 as DFQATT and CDR2 as SNEGSKA (reference sequence). This CDR3 has 13 amino acids. The CDR3 sequence is CANSGSYNSPLHF. DNA for the CDR3: TGCGCGAACTCGGGCTCCTATAATTCACCCCTCCACTTT.

This clonotype was counted many times. CDR3 DNA sequence: TGCAGTGCTAGGACGCCAGGGGGGCCCATTGAAGCTTTCTTT. It encodes CSARTPGGPIEAFF. The rearrangement links TRBV20-1 to TRBJ1-1; 7 bases line up with TRBD1. V shed 3 bases, J shed 7 bases, and the junction held 11 bases outside the gene matches. CDR1 DFQATT and CDR2 SNEGSKA come from the germline V gene (reference sequence). The CDR3 runs 14 residues.

The sample holds many counts of this clonotype. The chain is built from TRBV20-1 and TRBJ2-1; 10 bases fit TRBD2. The CDR3 has 14 amino acids. Germline V gives CDR1 DFQATT, CDR2 SNEGSKA (reference sequence). The ends lost 3 bases at V and 8 bases at J; junction bases unmatched: 7. The CDR3 region is CSASPSGRSDEQFF. The CDR3 DNA sequence: TGCAGTGCTAGCCCTAGCGGGAGAAGCGATGAGCAGTTCTTC.

This clonotype has ten or more counts. The chain joins TRBV30 to TRBJ2-5, with 7 nucleotides matching TRBD2. V lost 2 bases to trimming and J lost 5 bases; unmatched junction nucleotides: 11. Germline assignment: CDR1 GTSNPN and CDR2 SVGIG (reference sequence). This CDR3 has 15 amino acids. The CDR3 spells CAWSRPTSAIETQYF. CDR3 sequence (DNA): TGTGCCTGGAGTCGGCCAACTAGCGCGATTGAGACCCAGTACTTC. Full variable domain (rest looked up from reference TRBV30 and TRBJ2-5): SQTIHQWPATLVQPVGSPLSLECTVEGTSNPNLYWYRQAAGRGLQLLFYSVGIGQISSEVPQNLSASRPQDRQFILSSKKLLLSDSGFYLCAWSRPTSAIETQYFGPGTRLLVL.

CDR3 protein: CAISEPGLVNEQFF. The CDR3 DNA sequence: TGTGCCATCAGTGAACCGGGACTAGTAAATGAGCAGTTCTTC. The chain employs TRBV10-3 and TRBJ2-1; 8 bases are a match to TRBD2. Germline values: CDR1 ENHRY, CDR2 SYGVKD. V lost 3 bases, J lost 7 bases, and 5 bases stayed unmatched. The CDR3 runs to 14 residues.

Regarding this clonotype: This clone may be a read error of a much larger clone one base away. The chain employs TRBV5-1 and TRBJ1-2; the match to TRBD1 covers 8 bases. CDR1 is SGHRS, CDR2 YFSETQ, per germline. This CDR3 is 15 amino acids long. CDR3 sequence reads: CASGLALGQGHGYTF. The CDR3 DNA reads TGCGCCAGCGGCTTGGCCCTCGGACAGGGCCATGGCTACACCTTC.

This clonotype has ten or more counts. The chain recombines TRBV30 with TRBJ2-7; TRBD1 or TRBD2 may be the D gene (6 bases each). Germline V lookup: CDR1 GTSNPN, CDR2 SVGIG (reference sequence). The ends were cut back, 1 base at V and 4 bases at J, with 11 bases in the middle. The CDR3 sequence is 13 residues long. The CDR3 here is CAWSEGGLYEQYF. The CDR3 DNA reads as TGTGCCTGGAGTGAAGGGGGGCTTTACGAGCAGTACTTC.

This clonotype has more than one count but fewer than ten. The rearrangement joins TRBV29-1 to TRBJ2-7; D call uncertain. Germline V gene lookup returns CDR1 SQVTM and CDR2 ANQGSEA. The CDR3 has 12 amino acids. V lost 3 bases and J 0 bases, leaving 6 bases between the germline ends. The CDR3 nucleotides are TGCAGCGTTGAGGTAGGCTCCTACGAGCAGTACTTC. Its protein is CSVEVGSYEQYF.

The rearrangement joins TRBV27 to TRBJ2-1; D possibly corresponds to TRBD2 (5 bases). The CDR3 totals 19 residues. Germline V lookup: CDR1 MNHEY, CDR2 SMNVEV (reference sequence). The ends were cut back, 1 base at V and 2 bases at J, with 21 bases in the middle. CDR3 amino acids: CASSLFPSGIGRPYNEQFF. CDR3 bases: TGTGCCAGCAGTTTATTCCCCTCGGGGATCGGCCGTCCCTACAATGAGCAGTTCTTC.

This clonotype was seen a handful of times. This may arise from a read error, as a much more abundant clone is one base away. V is TRBV7-2 and J is TRBJ2-3; a weak D match, TRBD2 (5 bases). V lost 4 bases and J 5 bases, leaving 10 bases between the germline ends. The length of the CDR3 is 13 residues. Germline loops: CDR1 SGHTA, CDR2 FQGNSA. CDR3 sequence (DNA): TGTGCCAGCAGCTCACAGAGGGAAGATACGCAGTATTTT. Translating it yields CASSSQREDTQYF.

This clonotype appeared many times. The chain employs TRBV29-1 and TRBJ1-2; weak D call: TRBD1 (5 bases). The V end was cut by 1 base, the J end by 8 bases, with 20 bases between. Germline CDR1 reads SQVTM; CDR2 reads ANQGSEA. The CDR3 spans 15 residues. CDR3 loop: CSVEGSRQETEGYTF. The CDR3 nucleotides are TGCAGCGTTGAAGGAAGTAGGCAGGAGACAGAAGGCTACACCTTC.

This clonotype occurred many times. DNA of the CDR3: TGTGCCAGCAGTGGTACTAGAGTTACCAAAAACATTCAGTACTTC. Amino acid sequence: CASSGTRVTKNIQYF. J is TRBJ2-4 and V is TRBV2; possible D gene TRBD2, 5 bases. V dropped 4 bases and J dropped 2 bases, with 12 bases sitting between them. CDR1 and CDR2 (germline): SNHLY, FYNNEI. The length of the CDR3 is 15 residues.

This clonotype was seen ten or more times. This rearrangement joins TRBV28 to TRBJ2-7; 9 nucleotides match TRBD1. The CDR3 sequence is 18 residues long. Germline V gene sequence: CDR1 MDHEN, CDR2 SYDVKM. V lost 5 bases, J lost 3 bases, and 17 bases stayed unmatched. The CDR3 loop is CASSHNPASGQGYYEQYF. In nucleotides, the CDR3 is TGTGCCAGCAGTCACAACCCAGCCTCCGGACAGGGGTACTACGAGCAGTACTTC.

This clonotype was seen repeatedly, ten times or more. This chain joins TRBV4-2 and TRBJ2-1; D possibly uses TRBD1 or TRBD2 (5 bases each). Germline-derived CDR1 and CDR2 are LGHNA and YNFKEQ. V was cut by 1 base and J by 6 bases, with 19 bases left in between. The CDR3 extends over 17 amino acids. This chain's CDR3 is CASSQAGPGPARNEQFF. CDR3 bases: TGTGCCAGCAGCCAAGCCGGACCGGGACCGGCACGCAATGAGCAGTTCTTC.

The table lists this clonotype with many counts. The chain is built from TRBV11-1 and TRBJ2-2; TRBD2 matches at 8 bases. With V trimmed by 1 base and J by 6 bases, 16 bases remained unmatched. Germline values: CDR1 SGHAT, CDR2 FQDESV (reference sequence). The CDR3 totals 19 residues. CDR3 nucleotides: TGTGCCAGCAGCTTAGGCCCCCCCTTAGCGTCGGGAGGGGCCGGGGAGCTGTTTTTT. Amino acids: CASSLGPPLASGGAGELFF.